These 28 T cell receptor beta chains were all obtained from the same sample, sequenced in a study of lymphopenia after photon versus proton radiotherapy. Here immunoSEQ multiplex PCR was the method, and the copy in TCRdb shows in-frame clones only, minus some. The repertoire holds 30,000 or so clones, with approximately 88% as singletons. The specimen comprised peripheral blood, sampled from a patient treated with proton-based radiotherapy. The source is a woman in her sixties with cholangiocarcinoma. Some clones in this sample may be carry-over from other donors' samples.

The CDR3 DNA sequence: TGTGCCAGCAGCCAGGCGGGCACAGATACGCAGTATTTT. Its translation: CASSQAGTDTQYF. This chain uses TRBV14 with TRBJ2-3; D remains unclear. This CDR3 contains 13 residues. Germline-derived CDR1 and CDR2 are SGHDN and FVKESK. Deletions cut 3 bases from V and 1 base from J, with 5 bases between.

The rearrangement links TRBV7-7 to TRBJ2-1, with D possibly TRBD1 on 5 matching bases. The CDR3 runs to 14 residues. The V end was cut by 3 bases, the J end by 8 bases, with 14 bases between. Germline CDR1 is SSHAT and CDR2 is FNYEAQ (reference sequence). CDR3 residues: CASSLGPSSDEQFF. In DNA form, the CDR3 reads TGTGCCAGCAGCTTGGGGCCCTCTTCGGATGAGCAGTTCTTC.

This chain links TRBV11-2 with TRBJ1-6, with D perhaps matching TRBD1 (6 bases). This CDR3 is built from 15 residues. The germline V and J ends were trimmed by 7 bases and 5 bases, with 15 bases remaining between them. The germline V gene has CDR1 SGHAT and CDR2 FQNNGV. The chain's CDR3 is CASNGTRDNNSPLHF. As DNA, the CDR3 is TGTGCCAGCAACGGGACCCGGGACAATAATTCACCCCTCCACTTT.

The rearrangement uses TRBV18 and TRBJ1-1, with unresolved D. V dropped 1 base and J dropped 1 base, with 7 bases sitting between them. CDR3 length equals 14 residues. Germline values: CDR1 KGHSH, CDR2 LQKENI. The CDR3 reads CASSPQAENTEAFF. In DNA, the CDR3 is TGTGCCAGCTCACCACAGGCGGAGAACACTGAAGCTTTCTTT.

The rearrangement uses TRBV7-2 and TRBJ2-7; either TRBD1 or TRBD2 may supply D (5 bases each). V gave up 4 bases and J gave up 3 bases, with 16 bases separating them. Germline CDR1 and CDR2: SGHTA and FQGNSA. The CDR3 spans 15 residues. The CDR3 is CASSSLPGPRYEQYF. DNA for the CDR3: TGTGCCAGCAGCTCATTACCGGGACCCCGCTACGAGCAGTACTTC.

This sequence joins TRBV6-5 and TRBJ2-7; 12 bases align to TRBD2. Germline V gene sequence: CDR1 MNHEY, CDR2 SVGAGI. The trim removed 6 bases at V and 2 bases at J, leaving 5 bases unmatched. The CDR3 length is 15 residues. CDR3 residues: CASSYRLAGAYEQYF. The CDR3, as DNA: TGTGCCAGCAGCTACCGACTAGCGGGGGCCTACGAGCAGTACTTC.

The V gene is TRBV7-8, the J gene TRBJ1-6, with TRBD1 matching 9 bases. The germline V gene has CDR1 SGHVS and CDR2 FQNEAQ. The CDR3 runs to 16 residues. The V segment lost 3 bases and the J segment 4 bases; nucleotides outside the gene matches: 4. The CDR3 DNA sequence: TGTGCCAGCAGCTTCGGACAGGGGTTTTATAATTCACCCCTCCACTTT. This encodes CASSFGQGFYNSPLHF.

This clone was observed a handful of times. The chain couples TRBV19 to TRBJ2-7, with a possible D match to TRBD1 (6 bases). Germline V gene data show CDR1 as LNHDA and CDR2 as SQIVND (reference sequence). V lost 4 bases and J 8 bases, leaving 15 bases between the germline ends. CDR3 size: 13 residues. The CDR3 DNA is TGTGCCAGTAGTACCCCCTCGACAGGCCAGCAGTACTTC. It is translated as CASSTPSTGQQYF.

The chain combines TRBV9 with TRBJ2-1; no firm D call. Germline V gene lookup returns CDR1 SGDLS and CDR2 YYNGEE. Trimming removed 0 bases from V and 7 bases from J, with 14 bases in between. The CDR3 contains 15 residues. The CDR3 DNA reads as TGTGCCAGCAGCGTAGGTTATGGGATATCAAATGAGCAGTTCTTC. This gives the protein CASSVGYGISNEQFF. Variable domain in full (rest from reference TRBV9 and TRBJ2-1): DSGVTQTPKHLITATGQRVTLRCSPRSGDLSVYWYQQSLDQGLQFLIQYYNGEERAKGNILERFSAQQFPDLHSELNLSSLELGDSALYFCASSVGYGISNEQFFGPGTRLTVL.

This chain's CDR3 is CAISEYSYSIYEQYF. In DNA, the CDR3 is TGTGCCATCAGTGAGTACAGCTATTCCATCTACGAGCAGTACTTC. The chain links TRBV10-3 to TRBJ2-7; D ambiguous. Germline V lookup: CDR1 ENHRY, CDR2 SYGVKD. V lost 1 base, J lost 3 bases, and 13 bases lay in between. CDR3 size: 15 residues.

The chain is built from TRBV20-1 and TRBJ2-7; D ambiguous. V dropped 3 bases and J dropped 6 bases, with 6 bases sitting between them. The V gene's germline CDR1 is DFQATT and CDR2 SNEGSKA (reference sequence). This CDR3 is 10 amino acids long. The CDR3 spells CSARDGEQYF. The CDR3 DNA reads as TGCAGTGCTAGGGACGGCGAGCAGTACTTC.

This chain uses TRBV6-4 with TRBJ1-1; D is uncertain. The CDR3 covers 13 residues. Germline CDR1 is MRHNA and CDR2 is SNTAGT. Trimming took 6 bases from V and 0 from J, leaving 8 bases between them. This CDR3 is CASSSQMNTEAFF. CDR3 DNA: TGTGCCAGCAGCTCCCAGATGAACACTGAAGCTTTCTTT.

The chain recombines TRBV11-2 with TRBJ1-1; possibly TRBD1 for D (6 bases). The germline gives CDR1 SGHAT, CDR2 FQNNGV. With 5 bases removed from V and 10 bases from J, the gap between germline ends came to 11 bases. There are 11 residues in the CDR3. The CDR3 DNA reads as TGTGCCAGCAGCCAAGCAGGGGTAGCTTTCTTT. Translated: CASSQAGVAFF.

The V and J genes are TRBV29-1 and TRBJ2-4, with D possibly matching TRBD2 (6 bases). Germline CDR1 is SQVTM and CDR2 is ANQGSEA. CDR3 length: 13 amino acids. Between the trimmed V and J ends, which lost 5 bases and 1 base, there was a span of 9 bases. CDR3 sequence reads: CSVSTSAKNIQYF. The CDR3 bases are TGCAGCGTTTCGACTAGTGCCAAAAACATTCAGTACTTC.

V gene TRBV23-1 combines with J gene TRBJ1-3; D may be TRBD1 (5 bases). TRBV23-1 is noted as an ORF with a role that remains uncertain. The CDR3 is 17 amino acids. The germline V and J ends were trimmed by 4 bases and 7 bases, with 23 bases remaining between them. This CDR3 reads CASSRTGDLGFVNTIYF. The CDR3, as DNA: TGCGCCAGCAGTCGCACAGGTGACTTGGGATTTGTCAACACCATATATTTT.

V usage is TRBV2 and J usage is TRBJ1-2, with D possibly matching TRBD1 (5 bases). Germline CDR1 and CDR2: SNHLY and FYNNEI. The V and J ends lost 8 bases and 3 bases respectively, with 13 bases between them. The CDR3 spans 13 residues. DNA of the CDR3: TGTGCCAGCGGGCGGGGGAAGGACTATGGCTACACCTTC. Translated: CASGRGKDYGYTF.

The chain carries TRBV18 and TRBJ2-1, with D possibly being TRBD1 (6 bases). This CDR3 region has 15 residues. Germline V gene sequence: CDR1 KGHSH, CDR2 LQKENI. V dropped 2 bases and J dropped 4 bases, with 12 bases sitting between them. This CDR3 is CASSPSGTPYNEQFF. For the CDR3, the DNA is TGTGCCAGCTCACCATCCGGGACACCTTACAATGAGCAGTTCTTC.

The genes are TRBV5-6 and TRBJ2-5, with D uncertain. CDR1 and CDR2 (germline): SGHDT, YYEEEE. This CDR3 spans 14 amino acids. Trimming removed 0 bases at V and 2 bases at J, with 8 bases between. The CDR3 protein is CASSLVLAQETQYF. In nucleotides, the CDR3 is TGTGCCAGCAGCTTGGTACTCGCGCAAGAGACCCAGTACTTC.

This sequence joins TRBV4-1 and TRBJ2-2; TRBD1 matches 7 bases. V was clipped by 4 bases and J by 0 bases; unmatched bases: 8. The CDR3 extends over 17 amino acids. Germline V gene data show CDR1 as MGHRA and CDR2 as YSYEKL. This CDR3 reads CASSPRTGSTNTGELFF. In DNA form, the CDR3 reads TGCGCCAGCAGCCCCCGGACAGGCAGCACGAACACCGGGGAGCTGTTTTTT.

This chain uses TRBV9 with TRBJ1-2, with D possibly being TRBD1 (5 bases). Germline V gene data show CDR1 as SGDLS and CDR2 as YYNGEE. This CDR3 is built from 13 residues. With 3 bases removed from V and 8 bases from J, the gap between germline ends came to 14 bases. The CDR3 loop reads CASSDGTPGGYTF. The DNA of the CDR3 is TGTGCCAGCAGCGACGGGACGCCCGGGGGCTACACCTTC.

The rearrangement uses TRBV4-2 and TRBJ1-1; tentative D call: TRBD1 (6 bases). CDR3 length: 12 residues. Germline values: CDR1 LGHNA, CDR2 YNFKEQ. Deletions cut 2 bases from V and 10 bases from J, with 11 bases between. This CDR3 reads CASSQRGGTAFF. Here the CDR3 DNA reads TGTGCCAGCAGCCAAAGAGGGGGTACAGCTTTCTTT.

This clone was recorded only once. The J gene is TRBJ2-7, the V gene TRBV4-1, with D perhaps matching TRBD2 (6 bases). Trimming cost V 1 base and J 4 bases, with 17 bases left between them. Germline CDR1 MGHRA, CDR2 YSYEKL. The CDR3 length is 16 residues. The CDR3 region has the DNA TGCGCCAGCAGCCAAGCAGTGCGGGGACCTACTTACGAGCAGTACTTC. Its translation: CASSQAVRGPTYEQYF.

The gene calls are TRBV12-1 and TRBJ2-1. TRBV12-1 is deemed a pseudogene. The CDR3 consists of 16 residues. The CDR3 loop reads CASSFGLLPSYNEQFF. The CDR3 region has the DNA TGTGCCAGCAGCTTCGGGCTCCTGCCCTCCTACAATGAGCAGTTCTTC.

The genes are TRBV6-4 and TRBJ1-1; D might be TRBD1 (5 bases). CDR3 length: 15 amino acids. CDR1 and CDR2 (germline): MRHNA, SNTAGT. Trimming removed 0 bases from V and 3 bases from J, with 11 bases in between. CDR3 sequence reads: CASSDSAGSYTEAFF. CDR3 nucleotide sequence: TGTGCCAGCAGTGACTCTGCAGGGTCATACACTGAAGCTTTCTTT.

The V call is TRBV9, the J call TRBJ1-4; 9 bases match TRBD1. There are 15 residues in the CDR3. V shed 5 bases, J shed 0 bases, and the junction held 2 bases outside the gene matches. CDR1 is SGDLS and CDR2 is YYNGEE in the germline V gene. As DNA, the CDR3 is TGTGCCAGCAGGAGGACAGGGGCAACTAATGAAAAACTGTTTTTT. Translating gives CASRRTGATNEKLFF.

V and J are TRBV4-2 and TRBJ2-1; no definite D call. V was cut by 0 bases and J by 8 bases, with 8 bases left in between. The CDR3 runs 13 residues. Per the germline V gene, CDR1 is LGHNA and CDR2 is YNFKEQ. CDR3 sequence (DNA): TGTGCCAGCAGCCAAGATTTTGTGGATGAGCAGTTCTTC. This gives the protein CASSQDFVDEQFF.

CDR3 coding DNA: TGTGCCAGCAGCCTCTCTCGGGACAGCTACGAGCAGTACTTC. Protein: CASSLSRDSYEQYF. J is TRBJ2-7 and V is TRBV2, with 7 nucleotides matching TRBD1. J lost 3 bases, V lost 6 bases, and 8 bases had no gene match. CDR1 and CDR2 (germline): SNHLY, FYNNEI. The CDR3 has 14 residues.

The chain carries TRBV2 and TRBJ2-1, with D unresolved. The V gene's germline CDR1 is SNHLY and CDR2 FYNNEI. CDR3 length equals 13 residues. Trimming cost V 6 bases and J 4 bases, with 10 bases left between them. CDR3 protein: CASSLGPYNEQFF. DNA for the CDR3: TGTGCCAGCAGCTTGGGCCCTTACAATGAGCAGTTCTTC.